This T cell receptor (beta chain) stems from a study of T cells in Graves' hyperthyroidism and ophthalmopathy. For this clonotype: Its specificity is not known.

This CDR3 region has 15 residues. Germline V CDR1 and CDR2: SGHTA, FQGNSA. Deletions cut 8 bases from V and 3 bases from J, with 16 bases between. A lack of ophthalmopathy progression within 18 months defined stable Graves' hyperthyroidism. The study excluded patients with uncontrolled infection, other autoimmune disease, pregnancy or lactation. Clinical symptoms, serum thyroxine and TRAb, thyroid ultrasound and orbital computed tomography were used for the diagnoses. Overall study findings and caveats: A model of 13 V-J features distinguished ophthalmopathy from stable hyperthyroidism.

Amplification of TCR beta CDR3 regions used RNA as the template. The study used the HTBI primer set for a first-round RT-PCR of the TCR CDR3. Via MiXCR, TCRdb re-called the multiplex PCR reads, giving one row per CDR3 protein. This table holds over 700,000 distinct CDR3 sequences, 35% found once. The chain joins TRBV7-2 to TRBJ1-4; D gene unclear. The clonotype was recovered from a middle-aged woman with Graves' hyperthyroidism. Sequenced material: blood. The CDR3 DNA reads TGTGCCAGCTCACCACCGGCCGAATCTAATGAAAAACTGTTTTTT. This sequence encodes CASSPPAESNEKLFF.